This note documents a single TCR beta chain sequence. This sample was taken from a study of blood T cell repertoires in COVID-19. Study at large: Sites across the United States, Italy and Spain contributed samples from acute and convalescent COVID-19. Sample material is recorded as cDNA or gDNA derived from T cells, B-cell-depleted T cells, or PBMCs.

In the authors' methods: For nucleated cells, counts were estimated from reference gene primer amplification. The assay was immunoSEQ multiplex PCR, and TCRdb's table has in-frame clones only and misses some. V, J and clone size are those of that table, while D and trimming were read from the DNA. This table has roughly 250,000 clones, approximately 87% appearing once. The CDR3 sequence is 15 residues long. The V gene lost 4 bases and the J gene lost 11 bases, with 23 bases spanning the gap. Germline loops: CDR1 SGHTA, CDR2 FQGNSA. The V and J genes are TRBV7-2 and TRBJ1-1; D unclear. The origin of this receptor is a human donor in a cohort sampled during active COVID-19. Sequenced: peripheral blood. The DNA for the CDR3 is TGTGCCAGCAGCTACCCGTGGTCCTCTCGCCGGAGGGCTTTCTTT. This encodes CASSYPWSSRRRAFF.